A selection of T cell receptor beta chains follows, all from one sample in a study of beta chain features in type 1 diabetes. TCRdb keeps only in-frame clones here, not all; method: immunoSEQ multiplex PCR. The data show roughly 51,000 clones, with roughly 50% seen just once and roughly 2.6% held by the top ten. The specimen sequenced was Tregs from blood. These receptors were collected from a woman between 35 and 50 years old with type 1 diabetes. CDR3s leave out the opening cysteine and the closing phenylalanine or tryptophan. Fields, in order: clone size, J gene, D gene, V gene, CDR3 protein. The D gene is left open where the match is weak. Size is omitted from some rows. Given values are once, few, many or a class for expanded clones.

- TRBJ2-1 - TRBV9 ASSVVGSGEQF
few TRBJ1-2 TRBD1 TRBV5-5 ASRTSKQGANYGYT
- TRBJ1-1 - TRBV7-2 ASSFIGGDTEAF
few TRBJ2-2 - TRBV29-1 SVERAGSTGELF
- TRBJ1-6 TRBD1 TRBV27 ASRPLTGTYNSPLH
- TRBJ2-7 - TRBV5-1 ASSWAWQSYEQY
few TRBJ1-3 - TRBV4-3 ASSLSYSSGNTIY
- TRBJ1-3 - TRBV2 ASAGRSSGNTIY
- TRBJ2-1 TRBD2 TRBV4-1 ASSLGGTDRGQF
few TRBJ1-6 - TRBV4-2 ASSQPGGGFWNSPLH
- TRBJ1-5 - TRBV19 ASSMGREGRQPQH
- TRBJ1-5 - TRBV6-5 ASSSGVQPQH
- - - TRBV7-3 ASSSQSGVEQY
- TRBJ1-1 - TRBV5-1 ASRGSGKTEAF
- TRBJ2-3 TRBD2 TRBV7-2 ASSAGTSGRVDTQY
- TRBJ2-7 TRBD1 TRBV7-2 ASRSGPGQNYEQY
few TRBJ2-1 TRBD2 TRBV5-6 ASSSTTSGRPNEQF
few TRBJ1-1 TRBD1 TRBV19 ASSLRTGANTEAF
- TRBJ1-1 - TRBV5-1 ASGWTEGTEAF
few TRBJ2-1 TRBD1 TRBV5-5 ASSRDRGYSYNEQF
- TRBJ2-7 - TRBV7-6 ASSLEPSQGPSSYEQY
- TRBJ1-4 - TRBV28 ASSWGGVRKEKLF
few TRBJ2-7 - TRBV6-5 ASSPRSESSYEQY
- TRBJ2-3 TRBD1 TRBV29-1 SAEQGTNTQY
few TRBJ2-1 TRBD2 TRBV10-3 AISDTSGRGNEQF
- TRBJ2-4 TRBD1 TRBV27 ASSSPGQGNIQY
- - TRBD2 TRBV29-1 SVRSGGGYEQY
few TRBJ1-2 - TRBV12-5 ASGSPYREGYT
- TRBJ2-4 - TRBV7-9 ASSTGQGNIQY
- TRBJ2-1 TRBD2 TRBV7-3 ASSRLAGGYPNEQF
- TRBJ2-5 TRBD2 TRBV7-2 ASSTGLAGTTQY
- TRBJ2-5 - TRBV5-4 ASSFSVTETQY
few TRBJ1-2 - TRBV6-6 ASSFRTIGQGDGYT
once TRBJ2-5 - TRBV5-1 ASSPTRGGETQY
- TRBJ2-7 TRBD2 TRBV27 ASSFLSTSGSYEQY
few TRBJ2-2 - TRBV11-2 ASILTWNTGELF
few TRBJ1-5 - TRBV7-2 ASSSQGSNQPQH
few TRBJ1-1 TRBD1 TRBV29-1 SSRTGGFSEAF
few TRBJ2-1 TRBD1 TRBV19 ASSRGQTYNEQF
- TRBJ2-1 TRBD2 TRBV7-9 ASVGLGLAGRDEQF
once TRBJ2-1 TRBD2 TRBV5-6 ASSHGLAGGRNEQF